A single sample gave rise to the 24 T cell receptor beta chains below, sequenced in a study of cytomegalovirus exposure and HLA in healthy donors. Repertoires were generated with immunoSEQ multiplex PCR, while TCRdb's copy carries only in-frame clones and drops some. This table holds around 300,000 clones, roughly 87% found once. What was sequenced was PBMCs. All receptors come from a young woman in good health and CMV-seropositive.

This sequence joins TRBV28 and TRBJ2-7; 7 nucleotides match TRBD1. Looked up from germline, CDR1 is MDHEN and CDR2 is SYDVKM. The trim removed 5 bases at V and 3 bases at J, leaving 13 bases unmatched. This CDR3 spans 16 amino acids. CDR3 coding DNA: TGTGCCAGCAGTCAAGAGGGGGCCTCGGCATACTACGAGCAGTACTTC. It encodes CASSQEGASAYYEQYF.

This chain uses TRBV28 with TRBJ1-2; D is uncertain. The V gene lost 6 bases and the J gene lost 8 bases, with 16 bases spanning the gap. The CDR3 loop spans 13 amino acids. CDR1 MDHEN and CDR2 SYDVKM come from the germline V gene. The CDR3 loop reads CASSPDSVVGYTF. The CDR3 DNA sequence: TGTGCCAGCAGCCCAGACTCGGTGGTGGGCTACACCTTC.

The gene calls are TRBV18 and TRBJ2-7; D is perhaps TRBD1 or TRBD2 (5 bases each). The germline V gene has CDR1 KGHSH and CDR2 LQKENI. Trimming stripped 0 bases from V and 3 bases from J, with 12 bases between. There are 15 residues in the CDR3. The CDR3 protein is CASSPPRGGNYEQYF. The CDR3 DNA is TGTGCCAGCTCACCACCCCGGGGCGGCAACTACGAGCAGTACTTC. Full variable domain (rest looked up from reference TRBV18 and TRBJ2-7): NAGVMQNPRHLVRRRGQEARLRCSPMKGHSHVYWYRQLPEEGLKFMVYLQKENIIDESGMPKERFSAEFPKEGPSILRIQQVVRGDSAAYFCASSPPRGGNYEQYFGPGTRLTVT.

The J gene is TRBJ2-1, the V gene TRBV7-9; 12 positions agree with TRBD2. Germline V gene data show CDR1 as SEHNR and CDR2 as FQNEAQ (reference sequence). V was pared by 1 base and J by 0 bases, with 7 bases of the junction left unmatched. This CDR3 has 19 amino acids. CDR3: CASSLGPLAGGSSYNEQFF. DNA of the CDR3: TGTGCCAGCAGCTTAGGACCCCTAGCGGGAGGGAGCTCCTACAATGAGCAGTTCTTC.

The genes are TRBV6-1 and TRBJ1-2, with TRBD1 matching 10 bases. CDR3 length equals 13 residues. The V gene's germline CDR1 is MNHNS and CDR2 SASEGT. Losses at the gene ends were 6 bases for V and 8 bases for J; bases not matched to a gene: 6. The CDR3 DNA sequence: TGTGCCAGCAGCCGACAGGGGGCGCAGGGCTACACCTTC. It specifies CASSRQGAQGYTF.

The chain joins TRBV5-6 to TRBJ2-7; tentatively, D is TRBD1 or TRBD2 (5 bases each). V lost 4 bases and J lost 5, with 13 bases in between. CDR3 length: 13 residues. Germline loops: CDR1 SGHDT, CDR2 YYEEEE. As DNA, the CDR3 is TGTGCCAGCAGCCCGGCAGGGACGAACGAGCAGTACTTC. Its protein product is CASSPAGTNEQYF.

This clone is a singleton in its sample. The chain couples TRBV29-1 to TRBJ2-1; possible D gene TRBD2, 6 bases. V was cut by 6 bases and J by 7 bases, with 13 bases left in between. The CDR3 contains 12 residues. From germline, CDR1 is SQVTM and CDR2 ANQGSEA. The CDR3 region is CSVAEGPNEQFF. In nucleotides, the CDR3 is TGCAGCGTGGCGGAGGGACCAAATGAGCAGTTCTTC.

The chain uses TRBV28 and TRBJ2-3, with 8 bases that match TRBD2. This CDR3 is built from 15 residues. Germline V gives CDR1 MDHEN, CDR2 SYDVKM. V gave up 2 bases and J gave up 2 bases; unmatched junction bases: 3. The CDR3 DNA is TGTGCCAGCAGTTTAGCGGGAGGCCCCACAGATACGCAGTATTTT. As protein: CASSLAGGPTDTQYF.

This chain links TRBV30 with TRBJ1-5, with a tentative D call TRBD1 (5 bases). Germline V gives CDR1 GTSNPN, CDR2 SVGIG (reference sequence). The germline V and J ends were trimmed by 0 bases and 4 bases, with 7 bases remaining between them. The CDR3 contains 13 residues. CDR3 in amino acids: CAWSVGANQPQHF. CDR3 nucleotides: TGTGCCTGGAGTGTCGGGGCAAATCAGCCCCAGCATTTT.

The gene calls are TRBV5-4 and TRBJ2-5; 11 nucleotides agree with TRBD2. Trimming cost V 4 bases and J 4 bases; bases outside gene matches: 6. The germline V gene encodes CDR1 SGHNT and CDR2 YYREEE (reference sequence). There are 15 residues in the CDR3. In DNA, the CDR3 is TGTGCCAGCAGCCGTAGCGGGAGGGCCGTAGAGACCCAGTACTTC. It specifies CASSRSGRAVETQYF.

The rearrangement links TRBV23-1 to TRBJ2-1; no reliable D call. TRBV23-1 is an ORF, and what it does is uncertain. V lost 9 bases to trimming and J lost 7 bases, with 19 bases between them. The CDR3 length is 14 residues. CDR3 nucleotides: TGCGCCAGGAAGTGGCTATCCTACTCGAATGAGCAGTTCTTC. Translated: CARKWLSYSNEQFF.

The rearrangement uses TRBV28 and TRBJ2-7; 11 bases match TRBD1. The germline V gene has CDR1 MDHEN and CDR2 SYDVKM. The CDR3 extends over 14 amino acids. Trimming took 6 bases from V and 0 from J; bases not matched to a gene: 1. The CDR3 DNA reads TGTGCCAGCAGGGGACAGGGGGGCTCCTACGAGCAGTACTTC. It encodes CASRGQGGSYEQYF.

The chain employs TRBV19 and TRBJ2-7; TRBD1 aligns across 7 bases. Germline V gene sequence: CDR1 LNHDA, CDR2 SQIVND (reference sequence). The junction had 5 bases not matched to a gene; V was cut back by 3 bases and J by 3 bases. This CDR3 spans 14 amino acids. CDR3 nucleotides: TGTGCCAGTAGTATGTGGGGACAGCACTACGAGCAGTACTTC. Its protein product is CASSMWGQHYEQYF.

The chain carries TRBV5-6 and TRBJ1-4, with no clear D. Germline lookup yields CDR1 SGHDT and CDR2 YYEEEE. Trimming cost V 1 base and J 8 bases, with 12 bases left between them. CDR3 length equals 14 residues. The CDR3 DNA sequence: TGTGCCAGCAGCTTGAGGAGGAGAGGGGAAAAACTGTTTTTT. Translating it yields CASSLRRRGEKLFF.

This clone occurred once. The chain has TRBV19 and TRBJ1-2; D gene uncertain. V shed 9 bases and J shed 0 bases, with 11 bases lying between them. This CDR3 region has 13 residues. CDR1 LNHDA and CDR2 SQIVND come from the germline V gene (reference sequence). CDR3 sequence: CASPVGANYGYTF. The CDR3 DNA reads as TGTGCCAGCCCGGTGGGAGCTAACTATGGCTACACCTTC.

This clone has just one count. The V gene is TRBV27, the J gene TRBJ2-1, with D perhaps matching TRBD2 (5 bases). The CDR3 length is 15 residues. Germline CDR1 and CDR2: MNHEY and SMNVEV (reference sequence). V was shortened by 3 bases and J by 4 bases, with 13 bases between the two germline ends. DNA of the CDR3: TGTGCCAGCAGTTTCGAGGGAGTAAGGTACAATGAGCAGTTCTTC. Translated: CASSFEGVRYNEQFF.

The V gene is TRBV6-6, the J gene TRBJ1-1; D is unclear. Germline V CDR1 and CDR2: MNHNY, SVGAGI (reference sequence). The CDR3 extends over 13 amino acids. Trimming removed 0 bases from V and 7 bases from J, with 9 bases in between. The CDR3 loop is CASSYSRPYEAFF. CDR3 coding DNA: TGTGCCAGCAGTTACTCGCGACCATATGAAGCTTTCTTT.

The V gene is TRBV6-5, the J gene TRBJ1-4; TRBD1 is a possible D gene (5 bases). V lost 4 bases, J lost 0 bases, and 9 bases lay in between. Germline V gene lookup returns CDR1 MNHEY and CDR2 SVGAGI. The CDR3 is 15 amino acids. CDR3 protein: CASSLTGTTNEKLFF. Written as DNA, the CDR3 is TGTGCCAGCAGTTTAACAGGCACAACTAATGAAAAACTGTTTTTT.

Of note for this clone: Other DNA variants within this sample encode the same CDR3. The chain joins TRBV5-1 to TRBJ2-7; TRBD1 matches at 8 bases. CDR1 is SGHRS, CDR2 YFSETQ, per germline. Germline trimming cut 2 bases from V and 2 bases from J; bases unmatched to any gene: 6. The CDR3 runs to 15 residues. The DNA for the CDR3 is TGCGCCAGCAGCTTAACCTCAGGGGGCGCCTACGAGCAGTACTTC. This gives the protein CASSLTSGGAYEQYF.

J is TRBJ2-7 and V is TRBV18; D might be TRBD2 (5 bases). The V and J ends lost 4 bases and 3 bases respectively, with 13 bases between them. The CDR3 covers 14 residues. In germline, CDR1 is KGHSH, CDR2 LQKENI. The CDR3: CASSLSDGNYEQYF. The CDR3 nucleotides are TGTGCCAGCTCACTATCGGACGGGAACTACGAGCAGTACTTC.

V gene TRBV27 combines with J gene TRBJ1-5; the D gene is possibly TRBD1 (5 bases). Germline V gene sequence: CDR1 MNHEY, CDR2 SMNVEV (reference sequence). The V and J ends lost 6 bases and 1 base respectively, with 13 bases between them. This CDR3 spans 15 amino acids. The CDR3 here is CASSSGRLSNQPQHF. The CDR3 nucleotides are TGTGCCAGCAGCTCGGGACGCCTAAGCAATCAGCCCCAGCATTTT.

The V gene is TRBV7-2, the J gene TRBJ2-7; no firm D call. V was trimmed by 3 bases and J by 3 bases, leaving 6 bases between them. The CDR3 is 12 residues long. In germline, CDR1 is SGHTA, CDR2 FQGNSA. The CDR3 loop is CASSLTLYEQYF. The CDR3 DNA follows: TGTGCCAGCAGCTTGACCCTCTACGAGCAGTACTTC. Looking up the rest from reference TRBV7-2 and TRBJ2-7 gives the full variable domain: GAGVSQSPSNKVTEKGKDVELRCDPISGHTALYWYRQSLGQGLEFLIYFQGNSAPDKSGLPSDRFSAERTGGSVSTLTIQRTQQEDSAVYLCASSLTLYEQYFGPGTRLTVT.

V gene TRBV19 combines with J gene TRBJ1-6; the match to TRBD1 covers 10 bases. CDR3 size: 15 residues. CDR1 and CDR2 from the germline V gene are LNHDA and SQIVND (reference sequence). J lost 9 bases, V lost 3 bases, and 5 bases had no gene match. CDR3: CASSMSDRGPSPLHF. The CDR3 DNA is TGTGCCAGTAGTATGTCAGACAGGGGGCCTTCACCCCTCCACTTT.

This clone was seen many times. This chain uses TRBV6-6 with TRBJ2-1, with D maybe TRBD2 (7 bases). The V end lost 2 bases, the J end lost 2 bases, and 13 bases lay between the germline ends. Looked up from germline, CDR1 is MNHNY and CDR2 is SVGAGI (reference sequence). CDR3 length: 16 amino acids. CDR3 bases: TGTGCCAGCAGTTACCCGGGGAGGGGGGCCTACAATGAGCAGTTCTTC. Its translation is CASSYPGRGAYNEQFF.